The 2 T cell receptor beta chains reported below all come from one sample, sequenced in a study of T cell responses to AZD1222 COVID-19 vaccine. Method: immunoSEQ multiplex PCR; TCRdb's copy keeps in-frame clones and lacks some. The data show roughly 150,000 clones, with around 87% seen just once and approximately 9.1% held by the top ten. The input for sequencing was peripheral blood, taken 28 days after the second AZD1222 dose. These receptors were collected from an adult who received the AZD1222 COVID-19 vaccine.

This clone was recorded only once. CDR3 in DNA: TGTGCCAGCAGTAGACATTTTTCTAACTATGGCTACACCTTC. It encodes CASSRHFSNYGYTF. V is TRBV28 and J is TRBJ1-2, with D unresolved. From germline, CDR1 is MDHEN and CDR2 SYDVKM. The CDR3 loop spans 14 amino acids. Trimming stripped 5 bases from V and 0 bases from J, with 10 bases between.

This clone was found a few times. The chain uses TRBV5-4 and TRBJ1-1; D might be TRBD1 (6 bases). The CDR3 spans 15 residues. Trimming cost V 1 base and J 1 base, with 11 bases left between them. Germline loops: CDR1 SGHNT, CDR2 YYREEE (reference sequence). The CDR3 sequence: CASSLSVQGNTEAFF. DNA for the CDR3: TGTGCCAGCAGCTTGTCGGTACAGGGGAACACTGAAGCTTTCTTT.